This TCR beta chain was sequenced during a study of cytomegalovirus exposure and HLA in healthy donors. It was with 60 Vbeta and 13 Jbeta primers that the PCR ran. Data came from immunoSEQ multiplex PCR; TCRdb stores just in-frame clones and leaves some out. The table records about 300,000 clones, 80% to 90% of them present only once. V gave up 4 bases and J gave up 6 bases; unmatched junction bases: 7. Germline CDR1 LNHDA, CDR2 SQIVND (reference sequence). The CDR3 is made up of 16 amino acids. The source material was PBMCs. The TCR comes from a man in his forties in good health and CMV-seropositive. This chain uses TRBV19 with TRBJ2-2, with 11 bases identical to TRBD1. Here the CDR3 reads CASSRGTGGEPGELFF. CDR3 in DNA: TGTGCCAGTAGTAGAGGGACAGGGGGAGAACCCGGGGAGCTGTTTTTT. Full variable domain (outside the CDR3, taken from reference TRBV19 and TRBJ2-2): DGGITQSPKYLFRKEGQNVTLSCEQNLNHDAMYWYRQDPGQGLRLIYYSQIVNDFQKGDIAEGYSVSREKKESFPLTVTSAQKNPTAFYLCASSRGTGGEPGELFFGEGSRLTVL.